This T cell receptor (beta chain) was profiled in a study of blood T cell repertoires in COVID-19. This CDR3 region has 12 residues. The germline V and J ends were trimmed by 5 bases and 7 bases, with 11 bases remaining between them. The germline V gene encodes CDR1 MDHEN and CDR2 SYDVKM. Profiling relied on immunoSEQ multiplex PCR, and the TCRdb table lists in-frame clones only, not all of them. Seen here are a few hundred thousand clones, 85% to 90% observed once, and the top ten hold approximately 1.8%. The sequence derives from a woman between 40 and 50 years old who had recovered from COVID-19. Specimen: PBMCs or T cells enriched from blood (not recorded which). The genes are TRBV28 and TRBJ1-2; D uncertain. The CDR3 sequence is CASSPPWPGYTF. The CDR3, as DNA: TGTGCCAGCAGTCCCCCGTGGCCTGGCTACACCTTC.